Shown below are 16 T cell receptor beta chains from a single sample sequenced in a study of T cell responses to AZD1222 COVID-19 vaccine. Profiled with immunoSEQ multiplex PCR; TCRdb holds only in-frame clones, not every one. The profile covers 200,000 to 250,000 clones, with roughly 94% appearing a single time and approximately 1.5% taken by the ten largest. Material: peripheral blood, obtained 28 days after the second dose of the MenACWY control vaccine. These receptors all stem from an adult who received the MenACWY meningococcal vaccine as a control.

The CDR3 DNA follows: TGTGCCAGCAGTCCCCAGGGGAATAATTCACCCCTCCACTTT. Translating it yields CASSPQGNNSPLHF. This chain connects TRBV6-2 or TRBV6-3 to TRBJ1-6; TRBD1 might be the D (6 bases). CDR3 length: 14 residues. Germline-derived CDR1 and CDR2 are MNHEY and SVGEGT. V gave up 5 bases and J gave up 5 bases, with 10 bases separating them.

This rearrangement joins TRBV6-5 to TRBJ2-3; D remains unclear. V gave up 11 bases and J gave up 1 base, with 19 bases separating them. This CDR3 comprises 15 residues. The germline V gene encodes CDR1 MNHEY and CDR2 SVGAGI. CDR3 in amino acids: CASSPPAQGTDTQYF. CDR3 nucleotides: TGTGCCTCTTCCCCCCCCGCGCAGGGCACAGATACGCAGTATTTT.

This chain uses TRBV19 with TRBJ2-7; D possibly corresponds to TRBD2 (6 bases). The ends were cut back, 4 bases at V and 4 bases at J, with 20 bases in the middle. This CDR3 is 16 amino acids long. CDR1 and CDR2 from the germline V gene are LNHDA and SQIVND (reference sequence). CDR3 protein: CASSTPEEGLSYEQYF. In nucleotides, the CDR3 is TGTGCCAGTAGTACTCCCGAGGAGGGGCTCTCTTACGAGCAGTACTTC.

The chain has TRBV28 and TRBJ2-7; tentative D call: TRBD2 (6 bases). This CDR3 has 14 amino acids. V lost 5 bases, J lost 3 bases, and 14 bases lay in between. CDR1 is MDHEN and CDR2 is SYDVKM in the germline V gene. CDR3 in amino acids: CASSPTGLNYEQYF. The CDR3, as DNA: TGTGCCAGCAGTCCCACGGGACTGAACTACGAGCAGTACTTC.

The chain couples TRBV18 to TRBJ1-1; 9 nucleotides line up with TRBD1. The CDR3 covers 13 residues. V trimming: 3 bases; J trimming: 10 bases; junction bases outside the gene matches: 6. Looked up from germline, CDR1 is KGHSH and CDR2 is LQKENI. The CDR3 DNA is TGTGCCAGCTCACCCCTGGACAGGGGTGGAGCTTTCTTT. Its protein product is CASSPLDRGGAFF.

J is TRBJ1-2 and V is TRBV7-9, with 7 bases aligning to TRBD1. Germline lookup yields CDR1 SEHNR and CDR2 FQNEAQ (reference sequence). V was pared by 3 bases and J by 5 bases, with 6 bases of the junction left unmatched. CDR3 length: 14 amino acids. The CDR3 spells CASSLTGTAYGYTF. The CDR3 region has the DNA TGTGCCAGCAGCTTGACCGGGACAGCTTATGGCTACACCTTC. The whole variable domain, filled in from reference TRBV7-9 and TRBJ1-2, reads DTGVSQNPRHKITKRGQNVTFRCDPISEHNRLYWYRQTLGQGPEFLTYFQNEAQLEKSRLLSDRFSAERPKGSFSTLEIQRTEQGDSAMYLCASSLTGTAYGYTFGSGTRLTVV.

The CDR3: CASSLSPIRGYTF. The CDR3 nucleotides read TGTGCCAGCAGCTTAAGCCCTATCAGAGGCTACACCTTC. The rearrangement joins TRBV5-4 to TRBJ1-2; D uncertain. The germline V gene encodes CDR1 SGHNT and CDR2 YYREEE (reference sequence). The CDR3 consists of 13 residues. Trimming removed 2 bases from V and 8 bases from J, with 13 bases in between.

The rearrangement joins TRBV19 to TRBJ2-3, with D maybe TRBD2 (5 bases). V was trimmed by 7 bases and J by 0 bases, leaving 14 bases between them. The CDR3 sequence is 15 residues long. Germline CDR1 LNHDA, CDR2 SQIVND (reference sequence). The CDR3 DNA follows: TGTGCCAGTAAGCAGGTCGGGGAGAGCACAGATACGCAGTATTTT. It specifies CASKQVGESTDTQYF.

This clone was seen only once. The chain carries TRBV19 and TRBJ2-7; 9 nucleotides match TRBD2. The germline CDR1 and CDR2 sequences are LNHDA and SQIVND (reference sequence). The CDR3 extends over 15 amino acids. V was clipped by 3 bases and J by 3 bases; unmatched bases: 6. The CDR3 bases are TGTGCCAGTAGTATCGCCAGCGGGGGGAACTACGAGCAGTACTTC. This encodes CASSIASGGNYEQYF. The complete variable domain, with remaining parts taken from reference TRBV19 and TRBJ2-7, reads DGGITQSPKYLFRKEGQNVTLSCEQNLNHDAMYWYRQDPGQGLRLIYYSQIVNDFQKGDIAEGYSVSREKKESFPLTVTSAQKNPTAFYLCASSIASGGNYEQYFGPGTRLTVT.

The chain employs TRBV9 and TRBJ1-1; D unclear. The CDR3 is 14 amino acids. Germline V CDR1 and CDR2: SGDLS, YYNGEE. With 4 bases removed from V and 2 bases from J, the gap between germline ends came to 12 bases. CDR3 protein: CASSQEAGNTEAFF. CDR3 nucleotide sequence: TGTGCCAGCAGCCAAGAGGCCGGTAACACTGAAGCTTTCTTT.

This chain links TRBV19 with TRBJ2-4; D is uncertain. Deletions cut 3 bases from V and 7 bases from J, with 4 bases between. The CDR3 extends over 11 amino acids. Germline V gene data show CDR1 as LNHDA and CDR2 as SQIVND (reference sequence). The CDR3 loop reads CASSISNIQYF. CDR3 sequence (DNA): TGTGCCAGTAGTATCAGTAACATTCAGTACTTC. The full variable domain, with the rest looked up from reference TRBV19 and TRBJ2-4, is DGGITQSPKYLFRKEGQNVTLSCEQNLNHDAMYWYRQDPGQGLRLIYYSQIVNDFQKGDIAEGYSVSREKKESFPLTVTSAQKNPTAFYLCASSISNIQYFGAGTRLSVL.

This clone appeared a single time. The chain joins TRBV19 to TRBJ2-7, with D possibly matching TRBD2 (5 bases). The V gene's germline CDR1 is LNHDA and CDR2 SQIVND (reference sequence). V lost 3 bases and J 2 bases, leaving 11 bases between the germline ends. CDR3 length: 14 residues. The CDR3: CASSIERRAYEQYF. The CDR3 DNA follows: TGTGCCAGTAGTATCGAGCGGAGAGCCTACGAGCAGTACTTC.

This clone was seen a single time. The chain combines TRBV27 with TRBJ2-7; 8 nucleotides match TRBD2. Per the germline V gene, CDR1 is MNHEY and CDR2 is SMNVEV (reference sequence). The CDR3 is made up of 15 amino acids. J lost 5 bases, V lost 7 bases, and 13 bases had no gene match. CDR3 nucleotides: TGTGCCAGCACCAAAAGCTACGGGGGGGCCCACGAGCAGTACTTC. Protein sequence: CASTKSYGGAHEQYF.

The chain joins TRBV5-4 to TRBJ2-2; 8 bases align to TRBD1. The length of the CDR3 is 15 residues. Per the germline V gene, CDR1 is SGHNT and CDR2 is YYREEE (reference sequence). Trimming cost V 4 bases and J 7 bases; bases outside gene matches: 9. CDR3 in amino acids: CASSQPQGANGELFF. The CDR3 DNA follows: TGTGCCAGCAGCCAACCTCAGGGGGCGAACGGGGAGCTGTTTTTT. Full variable domain (rest looked up from reference TRBV5-4 and TRBJ2-2): ETGVTQSPTHLIKTRGQQVTLRCSSQSGHNTVSWYQQALGQGPQFIFQYYREEENGRGNFPPRFSGLQFPNYSSELNVNALELDDSALYLCASSQPQGANGELFFGEGSRLTVL.

This clone occurred once. The CDR3 sequence: CASSIRTEANEQFF. DNA of the CDR3: TGTGCCAGTAGTATACGGACAGAGGCCAATGAGCAGTTCTTC. The rearrangement joins TRBV19 to TRBJ2-1; a weak D match, TRBD1 (6 bases). Germline CDR1 reads LNHDA; CDR2 reads SQIVND (reference sequence). Trimming removed 2 bases from V and 6 bases from J, with 11 bases in between. The CDR3 consists of 14 residues. The full variable domain, rest sourced from reference TRBV19 and TRBJ2-1, is DGGITQSPKYLFRKEGQNVTLSCEQNLNHDAMYWYRQDPGQGLRLIYYSQIVNDFQKGDIAEGYSVSREKKESFPLTVTSAQKNPTAFYLCASSIRTEANEQFFGPGTRLTVL.

For the CDR3, the DNA is TGTGCCTGGAGCACCACCGGGACAGCCCGCAATCAGCCCCAGCATTTT. It translates to CAWSTTGTARNQPQHF. V and J are TRBV30 and TRBJ1-5; 7 bases are a match to TRBD1. V was clipped by 3 bases and J by 2 bases; unmatched bases: 10. This CDR3 contains 16 residues. In germline, CDR1 is GTSNPN, CDR2 SVGIG (reference sequence). The full variable domain, in which reference TRBV30 and TRBJ1-5 provide the parts outside the CDR3, is SQTIHQWPATLVQPVGSPLSLECTVEGTSNPNLYWYRQAAGRGLQLLFYSVGIGQISSEVPQNLSASRPQDRQFILSSKKLLLSDSGFYLCAWSTTGTARNQPQHFGDGTRLSIL.